This TCR beta chain is from a study of blood T cell repertoires in COVID-19 (dated by TCRdb to about 2020). A note on the overall study: Samples covering the acute and convalescent phases of COVID-19 were provided by collaborators in the United States, Italy and Spain. The prospective study material was composed of cDNA or gDNA derived from T cells, B-cell-depleted T cells, or PBMCs. Deeply sampled blood TCRbeta repertoires from subjects exposed to, actively infected with, or recovered from COVID-19 were included in the dataset. The repertoires were made available in a free public database intended to serve as a resource for research on the immune response to SARS-CoV-2. The samples were drawn from the first 160 participants of the ongoing ImmuneRACE study and from 950 to 1,500 subjects provided by 6 global collaborators. A de-identified subject ID, COVID-19 status, age in years and sex were almost always included in the sample metadata. Where available, HLA class I and class II types were obtained from metadata supplied by the sample provider rather than from assay-based typing. Overall study results and their limits: The quantity of clinical and demographic metadata differed by source and by participant and was supplied without curation.

CDR1 and CDR2 were assigned from the germline V gene (reference sequence) as LNHDA and SQIVND. The CDR3 contains 15 residues, cysteine and phenylalanine counted. The retained sequence is limited to the CDR3, 45 bases, with the frame set at the first base. V is clipped by 7 bases and J by 8 bases, and the sequence between their germline boundaries is 21 bases long. The immunoSEQ Assay, a bias-controlled multiplex PCR, was used to amplify TCRbeta CDR3 regions from genomic DNA. The authors processed their data as follows. Within the assay, amplification of reference gene primers was used to estimate how many nucleated cells each sample contained. To quantify the absolute abundance of each unique TCRbeta CDR3 rearrangement, sequence reads were collapsed and filtered. For each sample, productive Simpson clonality was calculated as the square root of Simpson's diversity index over productive rearrangements. Imported from immuneACCESS, the table was reduced by TCRdb to in-frame sequences with V and J called. These copies leave out some clones; in studies compared against another copy, an unresolved V gene accounts for under half, and the cause of the remainder is not known. The DNA gave D and trimming, while V, J and clone size come from that table. The sample data list 250,000 to 350,000 clones, and 70% to 85% of these were observed just once. 0.7% to 1% of the sample rests with the top ten.

One collaborating source in Seattle enrolled patients during active infection and followed them longitudinally through the course of disease. Each collaborating institution followed its own protocols to collect whole blood in K2EDTA tubes. For TCRbeta analysis, collaborators shipped samples in one of three forms: frozen whole blood, isolated PBMCs, or DNA extracted from either of those sample types. This clone was observed once. It lacks a known antigen. The input lacks base qualities; no much larger clone sits a single base away. The sequence was obtained from a human donor with COVID-19, enrolled during active disease. The donor label of this sample is uncertain. Sequencing used peripheral blood. Recombination joined TRBV19 with TRBJ1-3; a confident D gene designation cannot be given. The DNA sequence reads TGTGCCAGTACCCCATCCGGGCTCCCGGAGGACACCATATATTTT. Translated, it reads CASTPSGLPEDTIYF.